Listed here is a single T cell receptor (beta chain). Allocation to cohorts depended on clinical history reported by the participants. This sample is drawn from a study of blood T cell repertoires in COVID-19. For the study at large: T cells, B-cell-depleted T cells, or PBMCs supplied cDNA or gDNA.

Trimming shortened V by 3 bases and J by 7 bases, and 6 bases separated the two germline ends. The CDR3 covers 12 residues. The germline gives CDR1 SGHAT, CDR2 FQNNGV. Produced via immunoSEQ multiplex PCR; TCRdb's table is partial and in-frame only. The sample yields about 330,000 clones, 75% to 90% seen once. This sequence joins TRBV11-2 and TRBJ2-2; D is unclear. Sequencing was done on a sample of PBMCs or T cells enriched from blood (not recorded which). This clonotype originated in a young man who had recovered from COVID-19. CDR3 protein: CASSFTVGELFF. As DNA, the CDR3 is TGTGCCAGCAGCTTTACAGTCGGGGAGCTGTTTTTT.